The 16 T cell receptor beta chains reported below all come from one sample, sequenced in a study of blood T cell repertoires in COVID-19. TCRdb's table, derived via immunoSEQ multiplex PCR, lists solely in-frame clones and lacks some. The data contain 150,000 to 200,000 clones, about 84% of them singletons. The sequenced material came from peripheral blood. The receptors come from a person aged 65-85 years with COVID-19, enrolled during active disease.

The CDR3: CASTPGGGVIGYTF. In nucleotides, the CDR3 is TGTGCCAGCACTCCGGGCGGGGGGGTTATCGGCTACACCTTC. V usage is TRBV6-5 and J usage is TRBJ1-2; D is possibly TRBD1 (5 bases). The CDR3 totals 14 residues. The V and J ends lost 7 bases and 8 bases respectively, with 20 bases between them. Germline CDR1 is MNHEY and CDR2 is SVGAGI.

V gene TRBV11-3 combines with J gene TRBJ2-5, with D possibly being TRBD1 (6 bases). The CDR3 contains 13 residues. Germline values: CDR1 SGHNT, CDR2 YENEEA. Trimming cost V 5 bases and J 7 bases, with 14 bases left between them. The CDR3 DNA reads as TGTGCCAGCAGCATGGGGGCGGTGGGGACCCAGTACTTC. It translates to CASSMGAVGTQYF. Full variable domain (missing parts from reference TRBV11-3 and TRBJ2-5): EAGVVQSPRYKIIEKKQPVAFWCNPISGHNTLYWYLQNLGQGPELLIRYENEEAVDDSQLPKDRFSAERLKGVDSTLKIQPAELGDSAVYLCASSMGAVGTQYFGPGTRLLVL.

This sequence joins TRBV28 and TRBJ2-7, with 8 positions matching TRBD2. The junction had 7 bases not matched to a gene; V was cut back by 2 bases and J by 4 bases. Germline CDR1 and CDR2: MDHEN and SYDVKM. The CDR3 covers 15 residues. The CDR3 reads CASSLRSGSTYEQYF. The CDR3 bases are TGTGCCAGCAGTTTAAGGAGCGGGAGTACTTACGAGCAGTACTTC.

V usage is TRBV5-8 and J usage is TRBJ2-1; 12 bases are shared with TRBD1. The V and J ends lost 5 bases and 9 bases, in that order; junction bases with no gene match: 6. The CDR3 is 14 residues long. The germline V gene has CDR1 SGHTS and CDR2 YDEGEE. CDR3 in DNA: TGTGCCAGCAGGGAGGGGACAGGGGGCGGTGAGCAGTTCTTC. It specifies CASREGTGGGEQFF.

The chain is built from TRBV30 and TRBJ1-6; D is possibly TRBD1 (6 bases). This CDR3 is 15 amino acids long. V lost 2 bases, J lost 9 bases, and 17 bases lay in between. The germline gives CDR1 GTSNPN, CDR2 SVGIG (reference sequence). For the CDR3, the DNA is TGTGCCTGGAGTCAACCCGGGACATCTCCTTCACCCCTCCACTTT. The encoded protein is CAWSQPGTSPSPLHF.

The chain has TRBV9 and TRBJ2-1; D not certain. Germline loops: CDR1 SGDLS, CDR2 YYNGEE. The V gene lost 2 bases and the J gene lost 9 bases, with 15 bases spanning the gap. The CDR3 loop spans 14 amino acids. CDR3 sequence reads: CASSVSSPWAEQFF. The CDR3 DNA reads TGTGCCAGCAGCGTCTCCTCACCGTGGGCTGAGCAGTTCTTC.

The gene calls are TRBV10-3 and TRBJ2-5; TRBD2 is a possible D gene (6 bases). There are 13 residues in the CDR3. Germline-derived CDR1 and CDR2 are ENHRY and SYGVKD. Trimming left V 3 bases short and J 5 bases short, with 10 bases between. The CDR3 is CAISDGGRETQYF. The CDR3 nucleotides are TGTGCCATCAGTGACGGGGGACGGGAGACCCAGTACTTC.

The table lists this clone with a count of one. The chain links TRBV9 to TRBJ2-2, with 7 bases lining up with TRBD1. The V gene end was trimmed by 3 bases and the J gene end by 1 base; junction bases not matched to a gene: 9. CDR1 SGDLS and CDR2 YYNGEE come from the germline V gene. CDR3 length: 17 amino acids. CDR3 sequence: CASSAKQGQMNTGELFF. The CDR3 DNA follows: TGTGCCAGCAGCGCGAAGCAGGGACAGATGAACACCGGGGAGCTGTTTTTT.

The V gene is TRBV7-2, the J gene TRBJ1-1, with D possibly TRBD1 on 6 matching bases. V was trimmed by 4 bases and J by 7 bases, leaving 22 bases between them. This CDR3 spans 16 amino acids. Germline CDR1 SGHTA, CDR2 FQGNSA. The CDR3 reads CASSSTGSRTLYEAFF. The CDR3 DNA reads as TGTGCCAGCAGCTCCACAGGGTCGAGGACCTTATATGAAGCTTTCTTT.

The rearrangement uses TRBV4-2 and TRBJ1-2; 7 bases are a match to TRBD1. J lost 5 bases, V lost 0 bases, and 6 bases had no gene match. Looked up from germline, CDR1 is LGHNA and CDR2 is YNFKEQ. The CDR3 totals 15 residues. This chain's CDR3 is CASSQDRGFGYGYTF. The CDR3 nucleotides are TGTGCCAGCAGCCAAGACAGGGGGTTTGGGTATGGCTACACCTTC.

This clone was detected a few times. The chain recombines TRBV2 with TRBJ2-7; 9 bases match TRBD1. The germline CDR1 and CDR2 sequences are SNHLY and FYNNEI. J lost 7 bases, V lost 6 bases, and 4 bases had no gene match. The CDR3 totals 12 residues. CDR3 in amino acids: CASRDRGGEQYF. The CDR3 DNA reads as TGTGCCAGCAGGGACAGGGGAGGAGAGCAGTACTTC. Variable domain in full (rest from reference TRBV2 and TRBJ2-7): EPEVTQTPSHQVTQMGQEVILRCVPISNHLYFYWYRQILGQKVEFLVSFYNNEISEKSEIFDDQFSVERPDGSNFTLKIRSTKLEDSAMYFCASRDRGGEQYFGPGTRLTVT.

This clone was counted only a few times. V and J are TRBV27 and TRBJ1-1, with D possibly matching TRBD1 (6 bases). Between the trimmed V and J ends, which lost 0 bases and 4 bases, there was a span of 12 bases. The CDR3 spans 15 residues. The germline V gene has CDR1 MNHEY and CDR2 SMNVEV (reference sequence). CDR3 region: CASSLSSTGGTEAFF. CDR3 bases: TGTGCCAGCAGTTTATCGTCGACAGGCGGCACTGAAGCTTTCTTT.

The chain carries TRBV5-5 and TRBJ2-7, with 9 bases lining up with TRBD1. Per the germline V gene, CDR1 is SGHKS and CDR2 is YYEKEE (reference sequence). Trimming cost V 2 bases and J 8 bases; bases outside gene matches: 14. CDR3 length: 16 residues. For the CDR3, the DNA is TGTGCCAGCAGCTTTTTACAGGGGGCGTCTTCGTCCAAGCAGTACTTC. Encoded protein: CASSFLQGASSSKQYF.

The chain couples TRBV9 to TRBJ1-3; D is uncertain. Germline V CDR1 and CDR2: SGDLS, YYNGEE. This CDR3 comprises 17 residues. Trimming removed 0 bases at V and 0 bases at J, with 13 bases between. The CDR3 sequence is CASSVVPGIISGNTIYF. The CDR3 region has the DNA TGTGCCAGCAGCGTAGTCCCGGGGATAATCTCTGGAAACACCATATATTTT.

This clone was seen once. This chain links TRBV19 with TRBJ2-1; 12 bases are shared with TRBD2. Germline V gene lookup returns CDR1 LNHDA and CDR2 SQIVND (reference sequence). The CDR3 length is 14 residues. With V trimmed by 4 bases and J by 7 bases, 2 bases remained unmatched. In DNA form, the CDR3 reads TGTGCCAGTAGTACTAGCGGGAGGGGGAATGAGCAGTTCTTC. This encodes CASSTSGRGNEQFF.

The chain links TRBV27 to TRBJ1-1; 9 bases are a match to TRBD1. The CDR3 is 14 amino acids. Trimming removed 4 bases from V and 2 bases from J; junction bases left unmatched: 2. CDR1 is MNHEY, CDR2 SMNVEV, per germline (reference sequence). CDR3 amino acids: CASSSTGGNTEAFF. CDR3 sequence (DNA): TGTGCCAGCAGTTCGACAGGGGGAAACACTGAAGCTTTCTTT.